Following are 32 T cell receptor beta chains from one sample sequenced in a study of cytomegalovirus exposure and HLA in healthy donors. Use of 60 Vbeta and 13 Jbeta primers characterized the PCR. Sequencing used immunoSEQ multiplex PCR; TCRdb keeps in-frame clones, though not all of them. The sample consists of 130,000 or so clones, roughly three fifths of them appearing once. Sequencing was done on a sample of PBMCs. The source of these receptors is a male donor in good health and CMV-seronegative.

The chain joins TRBV7-9 to TRBJ2-2; D might be TRBD1 (6 bases). The V gene's germline CDR1 is SEHNR and CDR2 FQNEAQ (reference sequence). The CDR3 is 16 amino acids. V lost 5 bases and J lost 5, with 18 bases in between. The CDR3 loop reads CASSPGHRVRTGELFF. The CDR3 nucleotides are TGTGCCAGCAGCCCGGGACATCGGGTGAGGACCGGGGAGCTGTTTTTT.

The chain joins TRBV9 to TRBJ1-2; 9 bases agree with TRBD1. Per germline, CDR1 SGDLS and CDR2 YYNGEE. The V segment lost 7 bases and the J segment 3 bases; nucleotides outside the gene matches: 10. The CDR3 runs to 15 residues. CDR3 sequence (DNA): TGTGCCAGCGGATCGACCGGGACAGGGTACTATGGCTACACCTTC. The encoded protein is CASGSTGTGYYGYTF. The full variable domain, rest sourced from reference TRBV9 and TRBJ1-2, is DSGVTQTPKHLITATGQRVTLRCSPRSGDLSVYWYQQSLDQGLQFLIQYYNGEERAKGNILERFSAQQFPDLHSELNLSSLELGDSALYFCASGSTGTGYYGYTFGSGTRLTVV.

This chain links TRBV4-2 with TRBJ2-3, with TRBD2 identical over 10 bases. Germline V gene data show CDR1 as LGHNA and CDR2 as YNFKEQ. This CDR3 spans 16 amino acids. Losses at the gene ends were 1 base for V and 9 bases for J; bases not matched to a gene: 10. CDR3 in DNA: TGTGCCAGCAGCCAAGCCTTCAGCGGGGGGGCCGTCACGCAGTATTTT. This translates into CASSQAFSGGAVTQYF.

This rearrangement joins TRBV9 to TRBJ2-7; tentative D call: TRBD1 (5 bases). The CDR3 totals 14 residues. Trimming left V 2 bases short and J 2 bases short, with 11 bases between. The germline CDR1 and CDR2 sequences are SGDLS and YYNGEE. The CDR3 region has the DNA TGTGCCAGCAGCGTTTCTACGGACACCTACGAGCAGTACTTC. Its protein is CASSVSTDTYEQYF. Using reference TRBV9 and TRBJ2-7 for the parts outside the CDR3, the full variable domain is DSGVTQTPKHLITATGQRVTLRCSPRSGDLSVYWYQQSLDQGLQFLIQYYNGEERAKGNILERFSAQQFPDLHSELNLSSLELGDSALYFCASSVSTDTYEQYFGPGTRLTVT.

This rearrangement joins TRBV7-9 to TRBJ2-2, with D unclear. The V gene lost 1 base and the J gene lost 2 bases, with 8 bases spanning the gap. Germline values: CDR1 SEHNR, CDR2 FQNEAQ (reference sequence). There are 15 residues in the CDR3. CDR3 protein: CASSLVPVNTGELFF. In DNA, the CDR3 is TGTGCCAGCAGCTTAGTCCCAGTAAACACCGGGGAGCTGTTTTTT.

The V gene is TRBV5-1, the J gene TRBJ2-5, with unresolved D. The CDR3 sequence is 14 residues long. The V end lost 0 bases, the J end lost 4 bases, and 10 bases lay between the germline ends. Germline V gene lookup returns CDR1 SGHRS and CDR2 YFSETQ. CDR3 sequence reads: CASSLGLVRETQYF. For the CDR3, the DNA is TGCGCCAGCAGCTTGGGTCTAGTTCGAGAGACCCAGTACTTC.

The chain recombines TRBV15 with TRBJ2-1; possible D gene TRBD1, 7 bases. This CDR3 has 18 amino acids. CDR1 is LNHNV and CDR2 is YYDKDF in the germline V gene (reference sequence). With 3 bases removed from V and 2 bases from J, the gap between germline ends came to 20 bases. CDR3 in amino acids: CATSSRQGGWQAYNEQFF. The DNA for the CDR3 is TGTGCCACCAGCAGCAGACAGGGAGGTTGGCAGGCCTACAATGAGCAGTTCTTC. The entire variable domain, with the rest obtained from reference TRBV15 and TRBJ2-1, is as follows: DAMVIQNPRYQVTQFGKPVTLSCSQTLNHNVMYWYQQKSSQAPKLLFHYYDKDFNNEADTPDNFQSRRPNTSFCFLDIRSPGLGDTAMYLCATSSRQGGWQAYNEQFFGPGTRLTVL.

The genes are TRBV5-1 and TRBJ1-2; D is perhaps TRBD1 (5 bases). Germline loops: CDR1 SGHRS, CDR2 YFSETQ. The CDR3 spans 15 residues. V lost 4 bases to trimming and J lost 12 bases, with 25 bases between them. CDR3 nucleotide sequence: TGCGCCAGCAGCCTAGACTCCGGGACTGGCTCGGATCACACCTTC. Protein product: CASSLDSGTGSDHTF.

J is TRBJ2-7 and V is TRBV4-2; D is unresolved. This CDR3 is built from 14 residues. Germline CDR1 is LGHNA and CDR2 is YNFKEQ. Trimming removed 1 base at V and 6 bases at J, with 13 bases between. CDR3 nucleotide sequence: TGTGCCAGCAGCCAAGCCTTAGACACTCTCGAGCAGTACTTC. Amino acid sequence: CASSQALDTLEQYF.

The chain combines TRBV13 with TRBJ1-1; 9 positions agree with TRBD1. Germline V CDR1 and CDR2: PRHDT, FYEKMQ (reference sequence). The V segment lost 4 bases and the J segment 14 bases; nucleotides outside the gene matches: 17. The length of the CDR3 is 15 residues. This CDR3 is CASSSTGDRVFMWFF. CDR3 nucleotide sequence: TGTGCCAGCAGCTCCACTGGGGACAGGGTTTTTATGTGGTTCTTT.

The genes are TRBV7-6 and TRBJ2-2; 14 bases match TRBD2. V was pared by 5 bases and J by 4 bases, with 3 bases of the junction left unmatched. In germline, CDR1 is SGHVS, CDR2 FNYEAQ. The length of the CDR3 is 16 residues. In nucleotides, the CDR3 is TGTGCCAGCAGCAGACTAGCGGGGGGGCCCACCGGGGAGCTGTTTTTT. Translation: CASSRLAGGPTGELFF.

V is TRBV6-5 and J is TRBJ2-6, with unresolved D. CDR1 MNHEY and CDR2 SVGAGI come from the germline V gene. Trimming cost V 6 bases and J 0 bases, with 9 bases left between them. CDR3 length: 15 amino acids. This CDR3 is CASRGGSSGANVLTF. CDR3 bases: TGTGCCAGCAGAGGCGGAAGCTCTGGGGCCAACGTCCTGACTTTC.

The chain uses TRBV4-1 and TRBJ2-7, with D possibly matching TRBD1 (5 bases). The V end lost 1 base, the J end lost 5 bases, and 18 bases lay between the germline ends. This CDR3 region has 16 residues. The germline V gene encodes CDR1 MGHRA and CDR2 YSYEKL. The CDR3 spells CASSQGLRARWDEQYF. CDR3 nucleotide sequence: TGCGCCAGCAGCCAAGGTCTCAGGGCCCGATGGGACGAGCAGTACTTC.

The DNA of the CDR3 is TGTGCCAGCAGTCCCACGGGACAGGTCCGTAGGGGTAATGAAAAACTGTTTTTT. This translates into CASSPTGQVRRGNEKLFF. The gene calls are TRBV28 and TRBJ1-4, with 8 nucleotides matching TRBD1. Germline values: CDR1 MDHEN, CDR2 SYDVKM. This CDR3 has 18 amino acids. V was pared by 5 bases and J by 4 bases, with 15 bases of the junction left unmatched.

A few counts support this clone. The chain couples TRBV19 to TRBJ1-2; D possibly corresponds to TRBD1 (6 bases). Germline V gene lookup returns CDR1 LNHDA and CDR2 SQIVND (reference sequence). This CDR3 is 12 amino acids long. Deletions cut 6 bases from V and 3 bases from J, with 8 bases between. The CDR3 nucleotides read TGTGCCAGTAGGTCAGGGGACTATGGCTACACCTTC. Residues: CASRSGDYGYTF.

The table lists this clone with a few counts. V usage is TRBV10-3 and J usage is TRBJ1-2; 8 bases map to TRBD1. The CDR3 contains 14 residues. Germline V gene lookup returns CDR1 ENHRY and CDR2 SYGVKD. With V trimmed by 6 bases and J by 6 bases, 9 bases remained unmatched. The CDR3 DNA reads TGTGCCATCAGCGAGAGGGACAGGAGCCATGGCTACACCTTC. As protein: CAISERDRSHGYTF.

The chain has TRBV10-2 and TRBJ2-3; 9 nucleotides match TRBD1. Germline assignment: CDR1 WSHSY and CDR2 SAAADI. The CDR3 has 15 amino acids. The J segment lost 4 bases and the V segment lost 6 bases, leaving 8 bases of the junction unmatched. CDR3 residues: CASSPGQGTPDTQYF. In nucleotides, the CDR3 is TGCGCCAGCAGCCCGGGACAGGGTACCCCAGATACGCAGTATTTT.

This chain links TRBV7-2 with TRBJ2-1, with D maybe TRBD1 (7 bases). This CDR3 has 15 residues. Trimming took off 6 bases at V and 6 bases at J, with 18 bases between the two ends. Germline lookup yields CDR1 SGHTA and CDR2 FQGNSA. In DNA form, the CDR3 reads TGTGCCAGCAGTTCGTTCCAGGGGGGCCTCAATGAGCAGTTCTTC. It specifies CASSSFQGGLNEQFF.

The rearrangement joins TRBV12-5 to TRBJ2-3, with D possibly being TRBD1 (5 bases). The germline V and J ends were trimmed by 1 base and 0 bases, with 8 bases remaining between them. The CDR3 totals 15 residues. Germline values: CDR1 LGHNT, CDR2 FRNRAP. CDR3: CASGLGQHSTDTQYF. Here the CDR3 DNA reads TGTGCTAGTGGTTTGGGACAGCATAGCACAGATACGCAGTATTTT. The full variable domain, with the rest looked up from reference TRBV12-5 and TRBJ2-3, is DARVTQTPRHKVTEMGQEVTMRCQPILGHNTVFWYRQTMMQGLELLAYFRNRAPLDDSGMPKDRFSAEMPDATLATLKIQPSEPRDSAVYFCASGLGQHSTDTQYFGPGTRLTVL.

This clone occurred once. The chain uses TRBV19 and TRBJ1-5, with unresolved D. The CDR3 runs 14 residues. The germline V and J ends were trimmed by 7 bases and 6 bases, with 16 bases remaining between them. The V gene's germline CDR1 is LNHDA and CDR2 SQIVND (reference sequence). Here the CDR3 reads CASKGYGEIQPQHF. CDR3 nucleotides: TGTGCCAGTAAAGGATACGGGGAAATTCAGCCCCAGCATTTT. Using reference TRBV19 and TRBJ1-5 for the parts outside the CDR3, the full variable domain is DGGITQSPKYLFRKEGQNVTLSCEQNLNHDAMYWYRQDPGQGLRLIYYSQIVNDFQKGDIAEGYSVSREKKESFPLTVTSAQKNPTAFYLCASKGYGEIQPQHFGDGTRLSIL.

This clone was counted between two and nine times. The chain combines TRBV19 with TRBJ1-1; the D gene is possibly TRBD1 (6 bases). Germline CDR1 LNHDA, CDR2 SQIVND (reference sequence). This CDR3 is 15 amino acids long. Trimming took 2 bases from V and 1 from J, leaving 11 bases between them. The CDR3 region is CASSISPTGNTEAFF. In DNA form, the CDR3 reads TGTGCCAGTAGTATATCCCCGACAGGGAACACTGAAGCTTTCTTT.

Comments on this clone: Additional DNA sequences in this sample encode the identical CDR3. The V call is TRBV15, the J call TRBJ1-5; no clear D gene. The germline V and J ends were trimmed by 0 bases and 1 base, with 4 bases remaining between them. The germline V gene has CDR1 LNHNV and CDR2 YYDKDF (reference sequence). The CDR3 covers 14 residues. The CDR3 DNA sequence: TGTGCCACCAGCAGAGATAGCAGCAATCAGCCCCAGCATTTT. Encoded protein: CATSRDSSNQPQHF.

The chain joins TRBV18 to TRBJ1-2, with D hard to call. This CDR3 has 13 amino acids. Trimming took 6 bases from V and 7 from J, leaving 15 bases between them. CDR1 KGHSH and CDR2 LQKENI come from the germline V gene. CDR3 nucleotides: TGTGCCAGCTCGCCGGACGCGGGTGCTGGCTACACCTTC. This encodes CASSPDAGAGYTF.

This rearrangement joins TRBV14 to TRBJ2-5, with D possibly matching TRBD1 (6 bases). This CDR3 is built from 14 residues. In germline, CDR1 is SGHDN, CDR2 FVKESK. The V end lost 1 base, the J end lost 4 bases, and 10 bases lay between the germline ends. The CDR3 loop is CASSQGGHGETQYF. The CDR3 DNA is TGTGCCAGCAGCCAAGGGGGACATGGAGAGACCCAGTACTTC.

The rearrangement links TRBV5-4 to TRBJ1-6; D perhaps matches TRBD1 (6 bases). The V gene lost 4 bases and the J gene lost 7 bases, with 18 bases spanning the gap. The CDR3 runs 16 residues. Germline CDR1 SGHNT, CDR2 YYREEE (reference sequence). The CDR3 sequence is CASSADRDIVNSPLHF. The CDR3 DNA is TGTGCCAGCAGCGCAGATCGGGACATAGTAAATTCACCCCTCCACTTT.

This clone was counted only a few times. This chain connects TRBV19 to TRBJ2-3; maybe TRBD1 (6 bases). Per the germline V gene, CDR1 is LNHDA and CDR2 is SQIVND (reference sequence). Trimming removed 3 bases from V and 1 base from J, with 17 bases in between. The CDR3 has 17 amino acids. CDR3 protein: CASSMEGGRGGTDTQYF. Here the CDR3 DNA reads TGTGCCAGTAGTATGGAAGGAGGCAGGGGAGGCACAGATACGCAGTATTTT.

V is TRBV15 and J is TRBJ2-1; D gene uncertain. The V gene lost 1 base and the J gene lost 8 bases, with 9 bases spanning the gap. Germline CDR1 and CDR2: LNHNV and YYDKDF (reference sequence). The CDR3 has 13 amino acids. CDR3 residues: CATSRGAIDEQFF. CDR3 bases: TGTGCCACCAGCAGAGGTGCGATCGATGAGCAGTTCTTC.

This clone was detected only once. The chain couples TRBV4-1 to TRBJ2-1; the match to TRBD1 covers 10 bases. The CDR3 is made up of 16 amino acids. The V segment lost 1 base and the J segment 7 bases; nucleotides outside the gene matches: 7. Looked up from germline, CDR1 is MGHRA and CDR2 is YSYEKL. This CDR3 reads CASSQGGQGFRNEQFF. The CDR3 region has the DNA TGCGCCAGCAGCCAAGGGGGACAGGGGTTTCGGAATGAGCAGTTCTTC.

V is TRBV15 and J is TRBJ2-2, with D tentatively TRBD1 (5 bases). The V end lost 1 base, the J end lost 2 bases, and 11 bases lay between the germline ends. Germline V lookup: CDR1 LNHNV, CDR2 YYDKDF (reference sequence). There are 16 residues in the CDR3. DNA of the CDR3: TGTGCCACCAGCAGAGTACGGCAGGGAAACACCGGGGAGCTGTTTTTT. It codes for CATSRVRQGNTGELFF.

The CDR3 sequence: CASSLGRAYGYTF. As DNA, the CDR3 is TGTGCCAGCAGTTTAGGCAGGGCCTATGGCTACACCTTC. This chain connects TRBV27 to TRBJ1-2; tentatively, D is TRBD1 (5 bases). Between the trimmed V and J ends, which lost 2 bases and 4 bases, there was a span of 8 bases. This CDR3 has 13 amino acids. Per the germline V gene, CDR1 is MNHEY and CDR2 is SMNVEV (reference sequence).

This clone was observed a handful of times. V usage is TRBV9 and J usage is TRBJ2-2, with D maybe TRBD2 (5 bases). With 3 bases removed from V and 5 bases from J, the gap between germline ends came to 14 bases. CDR1 and CDR2 (germline): SGDLS, YYNGEE. The length of the CDR3 is 15 residues. The DNA of the CDR3 is TGTGCCAGCAGCGCCAGGATACTAGGGACCGGGGAGCTGTTTTTT. As protein: CASSARILGTGELFF.

This clone was counted only a few times. This sequence joins TRBV30 and TRBJ1-3; 8 nucleotides agree with TRBD1. This CDR3 is 16 amino acids long. The germline gives CDR1 GTSNPN, CDR2 SVGIG (reference sequence). Germline trimming cut 5 bases from V and 0 bases from J; bases unmatched to any gene: 9. The CDR3 DNA reads TGTGCCTGGGGCGAAGACAGGGGCAGCTCTGGAAACACCATATATTTT. Translating gives CAWGEDRGSSGNTIYF.